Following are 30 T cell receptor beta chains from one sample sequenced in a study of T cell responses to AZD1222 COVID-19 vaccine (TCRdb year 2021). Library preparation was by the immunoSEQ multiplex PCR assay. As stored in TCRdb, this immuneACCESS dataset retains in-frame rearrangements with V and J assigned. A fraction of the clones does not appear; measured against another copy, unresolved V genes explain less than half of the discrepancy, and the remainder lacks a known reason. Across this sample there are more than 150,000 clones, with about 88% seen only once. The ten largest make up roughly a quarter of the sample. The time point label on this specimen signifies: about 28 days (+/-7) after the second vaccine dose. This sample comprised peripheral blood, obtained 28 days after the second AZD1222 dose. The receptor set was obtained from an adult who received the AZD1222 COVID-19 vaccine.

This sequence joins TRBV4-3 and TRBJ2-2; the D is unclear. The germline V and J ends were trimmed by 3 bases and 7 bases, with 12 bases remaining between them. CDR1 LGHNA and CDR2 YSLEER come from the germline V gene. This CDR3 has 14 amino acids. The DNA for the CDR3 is TGCGCCAGCAGCCACGACTTGGATGTCGGGGAGCTGTTTTTT. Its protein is CASSHDLDVGELFF.

CDR3 DNA sequence: TGTGCCAGCAGCAACCGAGAAGCGGACCAGCCCCAGCATTTT. Translating it yields CASSNREADQPQHF. The genes are TRBV21-1 and TRBJ1-5. TRBV21-1 is a listed pseudogene. The CDR3 totals 14 residues.

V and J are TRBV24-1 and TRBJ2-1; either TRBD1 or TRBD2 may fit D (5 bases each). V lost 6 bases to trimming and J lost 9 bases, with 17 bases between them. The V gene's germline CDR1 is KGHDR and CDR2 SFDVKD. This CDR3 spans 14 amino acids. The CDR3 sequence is CATSHRDPEREQFF. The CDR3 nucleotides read TGTGCCACCAGTCACCGGGACCCTGAGCGTGAGCAGTTCTTC.

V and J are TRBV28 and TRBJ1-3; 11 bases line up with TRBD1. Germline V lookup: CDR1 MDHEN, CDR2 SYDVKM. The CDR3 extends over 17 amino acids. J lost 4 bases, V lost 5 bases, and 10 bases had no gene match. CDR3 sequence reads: CASSPPGTGGTGNTIYF. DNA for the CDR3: TGTGCCAGCAGTCCGCCAGGGACAGGGGGAACAGGAAACACCATATATTTT.

The CDR3 spells CASSLAASGSIQETQYF. The CDR3 DNA follows: TGTGCCAGCAGTTTAGCGGCTAGCGGGTCGATCCAAGAGACCCAGTACTTC. The chain links TRBV27 to TRBJ2-5, with 8 nucleotides matching TRBD2. The CDR3 extends over 17 amino acids. V lost 2 bases and J lost 1; bases outside the gene matches: 9. The germline V gene encodes CDR1 MNHEY and CDR2 SMNVEV (reference sequence).

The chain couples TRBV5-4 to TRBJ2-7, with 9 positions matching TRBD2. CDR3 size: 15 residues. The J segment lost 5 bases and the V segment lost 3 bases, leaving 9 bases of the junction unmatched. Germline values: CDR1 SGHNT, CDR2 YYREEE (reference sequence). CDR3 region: CASSSNPGTSNEQYF. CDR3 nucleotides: TGTGCCAGCAGCTCCAACCCCGGGACTAGCAACGAGCAGTACTTC.

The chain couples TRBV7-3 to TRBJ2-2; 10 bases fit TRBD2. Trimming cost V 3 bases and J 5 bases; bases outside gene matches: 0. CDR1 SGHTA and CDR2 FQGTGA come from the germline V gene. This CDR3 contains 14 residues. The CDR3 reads CASSLTSGTGELFF. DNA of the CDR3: TGTGCCAGCAGCTTGACTAGCGGGACCGGGGAGCTGTTTTTT.

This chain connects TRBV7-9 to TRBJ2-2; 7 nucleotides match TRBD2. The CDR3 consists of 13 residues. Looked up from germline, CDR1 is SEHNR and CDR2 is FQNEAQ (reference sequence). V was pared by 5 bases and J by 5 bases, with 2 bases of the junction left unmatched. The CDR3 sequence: CASSPGGTGELFF. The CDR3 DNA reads TGTGCCAGCAGCCCCGGGGGGACCGGGGAGCTGTTTTTT.

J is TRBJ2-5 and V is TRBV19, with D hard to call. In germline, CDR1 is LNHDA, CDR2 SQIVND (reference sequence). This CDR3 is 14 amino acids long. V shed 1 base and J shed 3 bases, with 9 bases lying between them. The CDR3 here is CASSIVGLEETQYF. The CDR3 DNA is TGTGCCAGTAGTATAGTAGGGTTAGAAGAGACCCAGTACTTC.

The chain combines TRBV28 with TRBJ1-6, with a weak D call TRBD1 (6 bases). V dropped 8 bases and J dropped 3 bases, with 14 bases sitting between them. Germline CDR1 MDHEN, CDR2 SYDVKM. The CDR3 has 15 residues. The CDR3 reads CASVVDSGYNSPLHF. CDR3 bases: TGTGCCAGCGTCGTGGACAGTGGCTATAATTCACCCCTCCACTTT.

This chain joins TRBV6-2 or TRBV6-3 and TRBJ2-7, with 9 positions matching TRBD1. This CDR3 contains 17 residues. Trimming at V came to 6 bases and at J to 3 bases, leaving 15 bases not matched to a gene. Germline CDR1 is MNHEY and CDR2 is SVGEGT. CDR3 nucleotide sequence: TGTGCCAGCAGCCGCCTTTCCCCGGGACAGGGAAGCTACGAGCAGTACTTC. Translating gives CASSRLSPGQGSYEQYF.

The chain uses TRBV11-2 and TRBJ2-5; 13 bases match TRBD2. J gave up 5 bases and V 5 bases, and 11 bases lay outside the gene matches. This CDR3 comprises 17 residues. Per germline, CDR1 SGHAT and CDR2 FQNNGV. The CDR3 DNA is TGTGCCAGCAGCCTCGGACTAGCGGGAGACGGGAGGGAGACCCAGTACTTC. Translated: CASSLGLAGDGRETQYF.

The CDR3 sequence is CASRAGTVYNEQFF. For the CDR3, the DNA is TGTGCCAGCAGGGCCGGAACAGTTTACAATGAGCAGTTCTTC. V is TRBV28 and J is TRBJ2-1; no firm D call. V lost 6 bases and J 4 bases, leaving 13 bases between the germline ends. This CDR3 contains 14 residues. Germline CDR1 and CDR2: MDHEN and SYDVKM.

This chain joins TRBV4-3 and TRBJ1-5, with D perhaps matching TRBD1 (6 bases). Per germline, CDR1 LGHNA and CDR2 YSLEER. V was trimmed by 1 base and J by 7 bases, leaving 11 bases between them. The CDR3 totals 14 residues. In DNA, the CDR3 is TGCGCCAGCAGCCAAGTTGAGGGGGGACAGCCCCAGCATTTT. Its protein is CASSQVEGGQPQHF.

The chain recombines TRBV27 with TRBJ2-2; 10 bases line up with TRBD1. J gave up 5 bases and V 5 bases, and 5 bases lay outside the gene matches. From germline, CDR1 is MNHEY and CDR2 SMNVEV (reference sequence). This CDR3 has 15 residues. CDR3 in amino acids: CASSGPGQGTGELFF. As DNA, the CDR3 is TGTGCCAGCAGTGGACCGGGACAGGGGACCGGGGAGCTGTTTTTT.

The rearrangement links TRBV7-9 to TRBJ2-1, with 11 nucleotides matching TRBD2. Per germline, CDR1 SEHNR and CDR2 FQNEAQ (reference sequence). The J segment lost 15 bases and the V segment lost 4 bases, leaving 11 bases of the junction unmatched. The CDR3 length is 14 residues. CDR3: CASSSLGTSGVLFF. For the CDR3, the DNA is TGTGCCAGCAGCTCCCTCGGGACTAGCGGAGTGTTGTTCTTC.

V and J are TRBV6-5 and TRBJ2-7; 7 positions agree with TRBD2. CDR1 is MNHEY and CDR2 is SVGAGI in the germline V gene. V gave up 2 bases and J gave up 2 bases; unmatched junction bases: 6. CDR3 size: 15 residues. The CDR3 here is CASSYEASGPYEQYF. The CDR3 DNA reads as TGTGCCAGCAGTTACGAGGCTAGCGGTCCCTACGAGCAGTACTTC.

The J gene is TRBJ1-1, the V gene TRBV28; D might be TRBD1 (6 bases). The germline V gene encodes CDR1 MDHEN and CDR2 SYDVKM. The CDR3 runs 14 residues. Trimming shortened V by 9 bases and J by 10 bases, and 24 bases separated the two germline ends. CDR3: CASKGDTRFSGAFF. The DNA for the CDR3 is TGTGCCAGTAAGGGGGACACCCGCTTCTCTGGAGCTTTCTTT. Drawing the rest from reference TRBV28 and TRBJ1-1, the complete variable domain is DVKVTQSSRYLVKRTGEKVFLECVQDMDHENMFWYRQDPGLGLRLIYFSYDVKMKEKGDIPEGYSVSREKKERFSLILESASTNQTSMYLCASKGDTRFSGAFFGQGTRLTVV.

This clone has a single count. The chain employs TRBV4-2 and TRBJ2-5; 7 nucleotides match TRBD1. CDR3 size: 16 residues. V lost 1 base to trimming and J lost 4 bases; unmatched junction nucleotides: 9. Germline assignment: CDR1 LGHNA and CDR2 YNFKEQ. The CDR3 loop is CASSQARQGTGETQYF. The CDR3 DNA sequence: TGTGCCAGCAGCCAAGCTCGACAGGGTACCGGAGAGACCCAGTACTTC.

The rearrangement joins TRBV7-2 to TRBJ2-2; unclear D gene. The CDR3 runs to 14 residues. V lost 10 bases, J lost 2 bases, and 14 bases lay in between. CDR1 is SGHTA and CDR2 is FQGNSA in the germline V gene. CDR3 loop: CATFSGQNTGELFF. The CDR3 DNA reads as TGTGCCACCTTTAGTGGGCAAAACACCGGGGAGCTGTTTTTT.

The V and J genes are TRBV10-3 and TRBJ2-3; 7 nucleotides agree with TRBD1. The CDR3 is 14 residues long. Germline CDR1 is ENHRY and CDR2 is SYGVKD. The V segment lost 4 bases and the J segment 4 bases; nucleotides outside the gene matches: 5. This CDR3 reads CAISVQGNADTQYF. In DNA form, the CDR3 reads TGTGCCATCAGTGTACAGGGGAACGCAGATACGCAGTATTTT.

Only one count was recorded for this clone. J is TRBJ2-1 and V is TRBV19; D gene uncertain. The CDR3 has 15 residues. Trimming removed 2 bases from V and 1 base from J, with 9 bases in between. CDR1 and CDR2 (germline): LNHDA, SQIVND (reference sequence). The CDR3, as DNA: TGTGCCAGTAGTATAAGGGCCGGGTCCTACAATGAGCAGTTCTTC. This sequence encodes CASSIRAGSYNEQFF. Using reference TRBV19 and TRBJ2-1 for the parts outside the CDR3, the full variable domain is DGGITQSPKYLFRKEGQNVTLSCEQNLNHDAMYWYRQDPGQGLRLIYYSQIVNDFQKGDIAEGYSVSREKKESFPLTVTSAQKNPTAFYLCASSIRAGSYNEQFFGPGTRLTVL.

The CDR3 sequence: CASSLDTGKWLNIQYF. The DNA of the CDR3 is TGTGCCAGCAGCTTAGACACAGGGAAGTGGTTGAACATTCAGTACTTC. The gene calls are TRBV7-2 and TRBJ2-4; maybe TRBD1 (6 bases). Germline CDR1 and CDR2: SGHTA and FQGNSA. V was trimmed by 1 base and J by 7 bases, leaving 17 bases between them. The CDR3 totals 16 residues.

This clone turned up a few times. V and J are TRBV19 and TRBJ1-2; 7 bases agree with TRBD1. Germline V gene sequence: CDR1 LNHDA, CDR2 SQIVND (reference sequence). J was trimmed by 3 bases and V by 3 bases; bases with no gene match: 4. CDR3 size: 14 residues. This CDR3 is CASSIDRAYYGYTF. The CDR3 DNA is TGTGCCAGTAGTATCGACAGGGCGTACTATGGCTACACCTTC.

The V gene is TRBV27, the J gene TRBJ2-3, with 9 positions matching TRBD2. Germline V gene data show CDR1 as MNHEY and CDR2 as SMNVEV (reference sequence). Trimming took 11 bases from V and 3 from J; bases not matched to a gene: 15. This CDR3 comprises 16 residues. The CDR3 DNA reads TGTGCCGTCGGGACTAGCCCAACTGGAGGTACAGATACGCAGTATTTT. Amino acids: CAVGTSPTGGTDTQYF.

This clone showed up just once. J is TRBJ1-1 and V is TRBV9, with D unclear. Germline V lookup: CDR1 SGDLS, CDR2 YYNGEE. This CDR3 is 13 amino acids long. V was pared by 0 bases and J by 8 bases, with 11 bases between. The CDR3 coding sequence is TGTGCCAGCAGCGTAGCTATCGGTTCGGAAGCTTTCTTT. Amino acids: CASSVAIGSEAFF. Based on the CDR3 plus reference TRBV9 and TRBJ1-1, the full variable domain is DSGVTQTPKHLITATGQRVTLRCSPRSGDLSVYWYQQSLDQGLQFLIQYYNGEERAKGNILERFSAQQFPDLHSELNLSSLELGDSALYFCASSVAIGSEAFFGQGTRLTVV.

CDR3 protein: CASRRAGTGRETQYF. In DNA, the CDR3 is TGTGCCAGCAGACGAGCCGGGACAGGGCGGGAGACCCAGTACTTC. The V call is TRBV7-9, the J call TRBJ2-5, with 9 bases fitting TRBD1. This CDR3 spans 15 amino acids. Unmatched junction bases numbered 10, after V lost 6 bases and J lost 5 bases. The germline CDR1 and CDR2 sequences are SEHNR and FQNEAQ (reference sequence).

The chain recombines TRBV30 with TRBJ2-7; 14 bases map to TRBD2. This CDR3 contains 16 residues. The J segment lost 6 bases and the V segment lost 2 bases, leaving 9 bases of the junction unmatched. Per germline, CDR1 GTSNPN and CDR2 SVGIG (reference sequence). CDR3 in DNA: TGTGCCTGGAGTAGCCCCGGGACTAGCGGGAGTCGCGAGCAGTACTTC. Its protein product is CAWSSPGTSGSREQYF.

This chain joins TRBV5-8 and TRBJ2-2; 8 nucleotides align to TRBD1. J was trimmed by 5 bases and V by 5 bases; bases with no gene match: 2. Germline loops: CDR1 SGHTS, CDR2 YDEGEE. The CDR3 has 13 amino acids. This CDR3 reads CASSRDRTGELFF. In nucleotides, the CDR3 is TGTGCCAGCAGTAGGGACAGGACCGGGGAGCTGTTTTTT. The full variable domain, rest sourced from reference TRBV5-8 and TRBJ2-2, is EAGVTQSPTHLIKTRGQQATLRCSPISGHTSVYWYQQALGLGLQFLLWYDEGEERNRGNFPPRFSGRQFPNYSSELNVNALELEDSALYLCASSRDRTGELFFGEGSRLTVL.

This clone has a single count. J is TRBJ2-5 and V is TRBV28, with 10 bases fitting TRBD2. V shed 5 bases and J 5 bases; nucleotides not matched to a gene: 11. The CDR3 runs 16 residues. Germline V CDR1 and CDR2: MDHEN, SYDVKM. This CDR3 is CASSPLTSGKWETQYF. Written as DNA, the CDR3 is TGTGCCAGCAGTCCTCTAACTAGCGGGAAATGGGAGACCCAGTACTTC.